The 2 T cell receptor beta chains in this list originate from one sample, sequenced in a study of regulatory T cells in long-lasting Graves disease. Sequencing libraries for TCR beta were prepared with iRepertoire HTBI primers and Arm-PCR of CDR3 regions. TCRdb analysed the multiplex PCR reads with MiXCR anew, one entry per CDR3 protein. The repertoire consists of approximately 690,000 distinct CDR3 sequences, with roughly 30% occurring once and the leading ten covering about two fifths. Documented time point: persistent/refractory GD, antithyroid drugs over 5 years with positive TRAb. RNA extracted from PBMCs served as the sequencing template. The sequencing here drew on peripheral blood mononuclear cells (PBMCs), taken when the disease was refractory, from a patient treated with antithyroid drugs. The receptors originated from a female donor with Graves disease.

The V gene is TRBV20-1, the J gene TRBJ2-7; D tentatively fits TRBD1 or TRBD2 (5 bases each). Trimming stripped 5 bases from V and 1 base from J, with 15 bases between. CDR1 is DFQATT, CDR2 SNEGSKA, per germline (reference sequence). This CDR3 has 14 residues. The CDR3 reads CSARRDGVSYEQYF. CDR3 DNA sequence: TGCAGTGCTCGACGGGACGGGGTATCCTACGAGCAGTACTTC.

CDR3 protein: CASRSDRRYEQYF. As DNA, the CDR3 is TGTGCCAGCAGGTCCGACAGGAGATACGAGCAGTACTTC. The J gene is TRBJ2-7, the V gene TRBV27; D perhaps matches TRBD1 (6 bases). Germline lookup yields CDR1 MNHEY and CDR2 SMNVEV (reference sequence). The CDR3 is 13 amino acids. The V end was cut by 6 bases, the J end by 4 bases, with 13 bases between.